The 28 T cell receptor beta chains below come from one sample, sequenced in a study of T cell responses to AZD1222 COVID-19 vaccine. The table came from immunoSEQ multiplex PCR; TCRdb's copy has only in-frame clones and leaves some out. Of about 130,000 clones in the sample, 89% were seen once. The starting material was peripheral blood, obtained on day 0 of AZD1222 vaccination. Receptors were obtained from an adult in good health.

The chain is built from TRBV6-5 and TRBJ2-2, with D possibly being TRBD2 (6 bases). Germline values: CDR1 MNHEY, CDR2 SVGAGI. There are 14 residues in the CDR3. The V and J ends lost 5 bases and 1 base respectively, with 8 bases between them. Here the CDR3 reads CASSNSGNTGELFF. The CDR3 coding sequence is TGTGCCAGCAGTAATAGCGGGAACACCGGGGAGCTGTTTTTT.

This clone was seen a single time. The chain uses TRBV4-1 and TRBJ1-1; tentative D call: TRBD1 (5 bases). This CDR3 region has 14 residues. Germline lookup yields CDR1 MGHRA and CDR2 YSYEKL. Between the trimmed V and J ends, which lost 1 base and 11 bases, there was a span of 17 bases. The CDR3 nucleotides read TGCGCCAGCAGCCAAGCGGGGACGCTCGTGAACGCTTTCTTT. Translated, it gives CASSQAGTLVNAFF.

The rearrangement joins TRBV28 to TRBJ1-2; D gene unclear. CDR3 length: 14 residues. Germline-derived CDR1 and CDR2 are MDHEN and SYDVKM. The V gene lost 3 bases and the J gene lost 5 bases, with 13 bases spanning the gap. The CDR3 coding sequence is TGTGCCAGCAGTTTGGCGGAGCGGGGTTATGGCTACACCTTC. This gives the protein CASSLAERGYGYTF.

This CDR3 reads CASSTGQGYEQYF. CDR3 DNA sequence: TGTGCCAGCAGTACGGGACAGGGTTACGAGCAGTACTTC. V gene TRBV2 combines with J gene TRBJ2-7, with 9 positions matching TRBD1. The J segment lost 4 bases and the V segment lost 5 bases, leaving 3 bases of the junction unmatched. The CDR3 spans 13 residues. Germline loops: CDR1 SNHLY, CDR2 FYNNEI.

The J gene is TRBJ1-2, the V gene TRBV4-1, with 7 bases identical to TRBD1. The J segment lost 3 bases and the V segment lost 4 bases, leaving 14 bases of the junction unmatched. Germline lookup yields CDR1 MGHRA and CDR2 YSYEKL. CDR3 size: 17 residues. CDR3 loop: CASSPPFIGQADYGYTF. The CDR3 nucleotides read TGCGCCAGCAGCCCACCCTTTATTGGACAGGCGGACTATGGCTACACCTTC.

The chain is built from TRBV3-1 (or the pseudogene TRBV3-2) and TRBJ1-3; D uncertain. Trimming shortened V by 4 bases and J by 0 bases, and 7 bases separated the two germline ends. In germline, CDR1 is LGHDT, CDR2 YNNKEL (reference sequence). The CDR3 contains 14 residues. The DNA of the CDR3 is TGTGCCAGCAGCCCGGTCTCCTCTGGAAACACCATATATTTT. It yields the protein CASSPVSSGNTIYF.

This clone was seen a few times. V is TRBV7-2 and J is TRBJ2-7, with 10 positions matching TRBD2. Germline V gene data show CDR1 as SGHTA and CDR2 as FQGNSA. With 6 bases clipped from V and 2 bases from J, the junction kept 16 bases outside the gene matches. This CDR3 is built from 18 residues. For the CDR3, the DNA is TGTGCCAGCAGACCCGGAATAGCGGGGGGCCTATACGCCTACGAGCAGTACTTC. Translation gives CASRPGIAGGLYAYEQYF.

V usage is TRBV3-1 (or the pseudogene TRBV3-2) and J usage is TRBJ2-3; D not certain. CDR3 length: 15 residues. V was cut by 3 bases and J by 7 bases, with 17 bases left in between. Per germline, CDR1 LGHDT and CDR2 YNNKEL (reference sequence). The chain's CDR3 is CASSQVTNWGNTQYF. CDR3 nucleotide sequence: TGTGCCAGCAGCCAGGTTACCAACTGGGGAAATACGCAGTATTTT.

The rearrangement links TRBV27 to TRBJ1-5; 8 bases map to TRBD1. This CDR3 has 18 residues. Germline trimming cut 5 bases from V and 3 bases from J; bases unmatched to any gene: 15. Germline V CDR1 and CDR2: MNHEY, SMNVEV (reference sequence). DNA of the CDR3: TGTGCCAGCAGTAGACAGGGGCACCTCGTGAGTCACAATCAGCCCCAGCATTTT. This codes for CASSRQGHLVSHNQPQHF.

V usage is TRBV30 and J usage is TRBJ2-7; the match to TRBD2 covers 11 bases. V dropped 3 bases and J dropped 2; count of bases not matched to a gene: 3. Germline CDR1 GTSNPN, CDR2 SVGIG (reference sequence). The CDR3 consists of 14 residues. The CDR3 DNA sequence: TGTGCCTGGAGGGATAGCGGGGGGGCCTACGAGCAGTACTTC. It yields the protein CAWRDSGGAYEQYF. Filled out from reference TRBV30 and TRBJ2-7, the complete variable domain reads SQTIHQWPATLVQPVGSPLSLECTVEGTSNPNLYWYRQAAGRGLQLLFYSVGIGQISSEVPQNLSASRPQDRQFILSSKKLLLSDSGFYLCAWRDSGGAYEQYFGPGTRLTVT.

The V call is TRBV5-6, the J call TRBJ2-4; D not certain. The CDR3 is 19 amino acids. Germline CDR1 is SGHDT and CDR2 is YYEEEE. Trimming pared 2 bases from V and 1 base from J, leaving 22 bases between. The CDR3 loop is CASSFLSGRRSRAKNIQYF. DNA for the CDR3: TGTGCCAGCAGCTTCCTATCGGGTAGACGATCGAGGGCCAAAAACATTCAGTACTTC.

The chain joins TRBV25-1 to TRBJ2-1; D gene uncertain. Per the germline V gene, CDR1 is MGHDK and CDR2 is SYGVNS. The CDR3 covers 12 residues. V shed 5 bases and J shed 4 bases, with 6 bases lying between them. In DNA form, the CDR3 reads TGTGCCAGCAGTAACGGTTACAATGAGCAGTTCTTC. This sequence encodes CASSNGYNEQFF.

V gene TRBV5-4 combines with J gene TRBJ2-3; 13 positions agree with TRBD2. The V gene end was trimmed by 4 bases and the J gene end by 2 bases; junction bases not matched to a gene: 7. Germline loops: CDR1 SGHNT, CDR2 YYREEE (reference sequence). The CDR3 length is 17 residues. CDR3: CASSKGLAGTDTDTQYF. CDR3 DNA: TGTGCCAGCAGCAAGGGACTAGCGGGGACCGACACAGATACGCAGTATTTT.

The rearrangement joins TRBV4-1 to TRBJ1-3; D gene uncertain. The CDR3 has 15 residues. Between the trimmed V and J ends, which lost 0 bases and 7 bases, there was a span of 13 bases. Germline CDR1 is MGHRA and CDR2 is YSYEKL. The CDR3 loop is CASSQDGKTANTIYF. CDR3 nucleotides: TGCGCCAGCAGCCAAGACGGTAAGACGGCGAACACCATATATTTT.

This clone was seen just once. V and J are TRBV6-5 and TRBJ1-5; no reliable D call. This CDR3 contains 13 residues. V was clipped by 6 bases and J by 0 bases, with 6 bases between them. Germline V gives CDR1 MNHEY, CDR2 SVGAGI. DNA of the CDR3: TGTGCCAGCAGATACAGTAGCAATCAGCCCCAGCATTTT. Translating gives CASRYSSNQPQHF.

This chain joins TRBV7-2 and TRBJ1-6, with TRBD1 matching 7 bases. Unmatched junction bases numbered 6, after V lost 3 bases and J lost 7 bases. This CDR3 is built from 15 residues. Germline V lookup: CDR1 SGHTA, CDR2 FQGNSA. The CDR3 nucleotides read TGTGCCAGCAGCTTGACGAGACAGGGCAATTCACCCCTCCACTTT. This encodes CASSLTRQGNSPLHF.

CDR3 nucleotides: TGCAGTGCTAGATCGTCCTACGAGCAGTACTTC. This gives the protein CSARSSYEQYF. The V call is TRBV20-1, the J call TRBJ2-7; no firm D call. Trimming removed 2 bases at V and 1 base at J, with 3 bases between. The CDR3 is 11 amino acids. Germline V gives CDR1 DFQATT, CDR2 SNEGSKA (reference sequence).

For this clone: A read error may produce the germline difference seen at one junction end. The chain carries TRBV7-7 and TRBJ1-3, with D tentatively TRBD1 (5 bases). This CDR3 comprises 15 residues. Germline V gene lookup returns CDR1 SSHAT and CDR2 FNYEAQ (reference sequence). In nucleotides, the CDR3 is TGTGCTAGCAGCCCAGGGACTGTCTCTGGAAACACCATATATTTT. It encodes CASSPGTVSGNTIYF.

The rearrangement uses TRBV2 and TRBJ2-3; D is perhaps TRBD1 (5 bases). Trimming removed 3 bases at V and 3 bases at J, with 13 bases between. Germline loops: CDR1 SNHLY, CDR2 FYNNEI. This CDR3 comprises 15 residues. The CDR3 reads CASSDVGLPTDTQYF. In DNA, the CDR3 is TGTGCCAGCAGTGATGTGGGGCTGCCGACAGATACGCAGTATTTT.

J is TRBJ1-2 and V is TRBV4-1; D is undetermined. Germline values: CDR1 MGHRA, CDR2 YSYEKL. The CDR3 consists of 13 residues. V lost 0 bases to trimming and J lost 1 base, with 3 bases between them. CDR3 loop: CASSQDRNYGYTF. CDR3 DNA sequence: TGCGCCAGCAGCCAAGATCGTAACTATGGCTACACCTTC.

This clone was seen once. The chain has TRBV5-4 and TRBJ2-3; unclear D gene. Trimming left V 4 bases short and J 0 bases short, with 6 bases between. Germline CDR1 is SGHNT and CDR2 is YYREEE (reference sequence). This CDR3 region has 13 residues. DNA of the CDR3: TGTGCCAGCAGCCCGACTAGCACAGATACGCAGTATTTT. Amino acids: CASSPTSTDTQYF.

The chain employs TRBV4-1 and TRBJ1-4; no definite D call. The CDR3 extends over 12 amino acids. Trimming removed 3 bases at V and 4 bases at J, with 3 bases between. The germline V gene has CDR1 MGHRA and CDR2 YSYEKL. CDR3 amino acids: CASSQINEKLFF. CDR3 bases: TGCGCCAGCAGCCAGATTAATGAAAAACTGTTTTTT.

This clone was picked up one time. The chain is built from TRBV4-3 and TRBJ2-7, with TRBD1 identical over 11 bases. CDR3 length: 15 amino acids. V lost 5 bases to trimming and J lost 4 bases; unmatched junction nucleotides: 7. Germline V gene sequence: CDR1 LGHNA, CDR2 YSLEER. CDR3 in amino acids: CASSARTGGAYEQYF. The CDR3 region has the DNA TGCGCCAGCAGCGCCCGGACAGGGGGCGCTTACGAGCAGTACTTC.

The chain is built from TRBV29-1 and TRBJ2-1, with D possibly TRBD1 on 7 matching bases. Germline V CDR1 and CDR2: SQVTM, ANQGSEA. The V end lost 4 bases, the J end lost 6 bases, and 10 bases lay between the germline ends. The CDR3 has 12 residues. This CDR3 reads CSVARGVNEQFF. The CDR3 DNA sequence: TGCAGCGTTGCCAGGGGGGTCAATGAGCAGTTCTTC.

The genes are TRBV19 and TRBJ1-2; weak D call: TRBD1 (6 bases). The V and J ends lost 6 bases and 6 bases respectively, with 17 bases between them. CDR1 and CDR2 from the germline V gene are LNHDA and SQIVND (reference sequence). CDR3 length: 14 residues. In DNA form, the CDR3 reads TGTGCCAGTAGCCCCGACGGGACATCAAATGGCTACACCTTC. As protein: CASSPDGTSNGYTF.

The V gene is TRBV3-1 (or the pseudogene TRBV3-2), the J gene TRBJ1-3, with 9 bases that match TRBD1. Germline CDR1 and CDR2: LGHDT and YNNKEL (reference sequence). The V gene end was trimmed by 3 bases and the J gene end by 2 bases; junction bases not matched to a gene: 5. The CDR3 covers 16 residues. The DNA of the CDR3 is TGTGCCAGCAGCCACAGGACAGGGGAGACTGGAAACACCATATATTTT. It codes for CASSHRTGETGNTIYF.

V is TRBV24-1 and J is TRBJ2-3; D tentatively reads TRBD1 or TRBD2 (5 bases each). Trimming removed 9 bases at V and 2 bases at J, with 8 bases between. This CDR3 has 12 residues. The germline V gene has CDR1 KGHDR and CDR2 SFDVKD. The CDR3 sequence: CATGTNTDTQYF. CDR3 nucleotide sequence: TGTGCCACCGGGACGAACACAGATACGCAGTATTTT.

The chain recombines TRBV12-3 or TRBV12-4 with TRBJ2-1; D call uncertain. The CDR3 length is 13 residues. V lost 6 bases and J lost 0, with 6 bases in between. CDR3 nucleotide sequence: TGTGCCAGCAGGTCGGGCTCCTACAATGAGCAGTTCTTC. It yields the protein CASRSGSYNEQFF.